This entry lists 16 T cell receptor beta chains sequenced from one sample in a study of identical twins. Using its own MiXCR run on the 5' RACE reads, TCRdb lists one record per CDR3 protein. Counted here are 600,000 to 850,000 distinct CDR3 sequences, roughly 20% occurring once; the ten biggest clones make up roughly 14%. The data were also submitted as part of a second study, on T cells expressing NK-cell markers.

The sample consisted of PBMCs. The receptors originated from a woman in her late teens or twenties in good health.

Only a few counts were recorded for this clonotype. The J gene is TRBJ2-7, the V gene TRBV5-1; D may be TRBD1 (5 bases). CDR3 length: 14 residues. V was trimmed by 1 base and J by 0 bases, leaving 8 bases between them. Looked up from germline, CDR1 is SGHRS and CDR2 is YFSETQ. CDR3 region: CASSLQGFSYEQYF. In DNA, the CDR3 is TGCGCCAGCAGCTTGCAGGGTTTCTCCTACGAGCAGTACTTC.

This clonotype has only a few counts. The rearrangement joins TRBV7-8 to TRBJ2-2; 7 bases agree with TRBD2. This CDR3 comprises 15 residues. J was trimmed by 5 bases and V by 4 bases; bases with no gene match: 7. Per germline, CDR1 SGHVS and CDR2 FQNEAQ. The chain's CDR3 is CASSWAGAYTGELFF. The CDR3 DNA sequence: TGTGCCAGCAGCTGGGCGGGAGCGTATACCGGGGAGCTGTTTTTT.

The V call is TRBV20-1, the J call TRBJ2-2; 9 bases are a match to TRBD1. The CDR3 spans 15 residues. Germline CDR1 DFQATT, CDR2 SNEGSKA (reference sequence). With V trimmed by 5 bases and J by 3 bases, 7 bases remained unmatched. The CDR3 loop reads CSAYTGGQDTGELFF. In DNA, the CDR3 is TGCAGTGCTTACACAGGGGGCCAGGACACCGGGGAGCTGTTTTTT.

This clonotype has more than one count but fewer than ten. The chain has TRBV21-1 and TRBJ1-3; the table's D gene call, TRBD1, was not cross checked with the DNA. TRBV21-1 is a pseudogene locus. This CDR3 is built from 14 residues. The DNA of the CDR3 is TGTGCCAGCAGCAAAGAAGACGGGAGAAACACCATATATTTT. Translation: CASSKEDGRNTIYF.

This clonotype was detected a few times. The J gene is TRBJ1-1, the V gene TRBV11-3; tentatively, D is TRBD1 (5 bases). The V gene's germline CDR1 is SGHNT and CDR2 YENEEA. V lost 8 bases and J lost 11, with 21 bases in between. The CDR3 totals 13 residues. CDR3: CASQHQGGRRAFF. CDR3 DNA sequence: TGTGCCAGCCAACACCAGGGAGGACGCCGGGCTTTCTTT.

The V gene is TRBV12-3 or TRBV12-4, the J gene TRBJ2-3, with D maybe TRBD1 (5 bases). This CDR3 region has 13 residues. Between the trimmed V and J ends, which lost 2 bases and 5 bases, there was a span of 8 bases. The CDR3: CASSLRGLDTQYF. Here the CDR3 DNA reads TGTGCCAGCAGTTTAAGGGGTCTAGATACGCAGTATTTT.

In its sample, this clonotype was seen a few times. The chain employs TRBV6-5 and TRBJ1-4, with D uncertain. V was trimmed by 2 bases and J by 8 bases, leaving 12 bases between them. This CDR3 spans 14 amino acids. Per the germline V gene, CDR1 is MNHEY and CDR2 is SVGAGI. CDR3 in DNA: TGTGCCAGCAGTTACGATTTGAGCCGAGAAAAACTGTTTTTT. This gives the protein CASSYDLSREKLFF.

This clonotype has just a few counts. The rearrangement uses TRBV24-1 and TRBJ2-1, with D perhaps matching TRBD1 or TRBD2 (5 bases each). Trimming pared 7 bases from V and 10 bases from J, leaving 16 bases between. Germline V gene data show CDR1 as KGHDR and CDR2 as SFDVKD. This CDR3 region has 13 residues. The CDR3 DNA reads as TGTGCCACCAGAGCCGCAGGGTCGGGAGAGCAGTTCTTC. Its protein is CATRAAGSGEQFF.

This chain connects TRBV29-1 to TRBJ2-5; unclear D gene. This CDR3 is 14 amino acids long. Per the germline V gene, CDR1 is SQVTM and CDR2 is ANQGSEA. V lost 0 bases and J lost 1, with 9 bases in between. CDR3 sequence reads: CSVEDQVTQETQYF. In nucleotides, the CDR3 is TGCAGCGTTGAAGATCAAGTGACCCAAGAGACCCAGTACTTC.

V gene TRBV7-2 combines with J gene TRBJ1-1; 7 nucleotides match TRBD1. Germline-derived CDR1 and CDR2 are SGHTA and FQGNSA. CDR3 length: 12 residues. The junction had 6 bases not matched to a gene; V was cut back by 3 bases and J by 11 bases. CDR3 DNA sequence: TGTGCCAGCAGCTTGGTCGACAGGGACGCTTTCTTT. This sequence encodes CASSLVDRDAFF.

This clonotype was counted between two and nine times. The chain uses TRBV20-1 and TRBJ2-3, with D possibly being TRBD1 (5 bases). CDR1 is DFQATT, CDR2 SNEGSKA, per germline (reference sequence). With 4 bases removed from V and 0 bases from J, the gap between germline ends came to 11 bases. The length of the CDR3 is 14 residues. The CDR3 DNA reads TGCAGTGCTACCTCCCAGGGTAGCACAGATACGCAGTATTTT. Its translation: CSATSQGSTDTQYF.

The chain combines TRBV12-3 or TRBV12-4 with TRBJ1-1; perhaps TRBD1 as D (6 bases). The CDR3 length is 14 residues. The germline V and J ends were trimmed by 6 bases and 5 bases, with 16 bases remaining between them. Here the CDR3 reads CASRPTGSRTEAFF. CDR3 in DNA: TGTGCCAGCAGGCCAACAGGGTCAAGAACTGAAGCTTTCTTT.

This clonotype was detected only a few times. J is TRBJ1-2 and V is TRBV10-3; no reliable D call. There are 12 residues in the CDR3. The ends were cut back, 6 bases at V and 2 bases at J, with 7 bases in the middle. Germline V gene data show CDR1 as ENHRY and CDR2 as SYGVKD. CDR3 region: CAISERNYGYTF. The CDR3 DNA is TGTGCCATCAGCGAGAGGAACTATGGCTACACCTTC.

This clonotype was observed a handful of times. The chain links TRBV6-1 to TRBJ1-2; the D gene is possibly TRBD1 (6 bases). This CDR3 comprises 13 residues. Germline CDR1 reads MNHNS; CDR2 reads SASEGT. V was cut by 6 bases and J by 4 bases, with 12 bases left in between. The CDR3 DNA sequence: TGTGCCAGCAGCGACAGGCGGTCCTATGGCTACACCTTC. Translation gives CASSDRRSYGYTF.

The DNA for the CDR3 is TGTGCCAACGACCATCCCACCGGGGAGCTGTTTTTT. Translated, it gives CANDHPTGELFF. This chain joins TRBV7-9 and TRBJ2-2; D is ambiguous. This CDR3 has 12 residues. Germline CDR1 and CDR2: SEHNR and FQNEAQ (reference sequence). V was shortened by 10 bases and J by 4 bases, with 10 bases between the two germline ends.

This chain uses TRBV18 with TRBJ1-1; a possible D gene is TRBD1 (5 bases). Germline V gene lookup returns CDR1 KGHSH and CDR2 LQKENI. This CDR3 is 12 amino acids long. V lost 1 base and J lost 8, with 8 bases in between. The CDR3 DNA sequence: TGTGCCAGCTCACCACGGGGGGAGGAAGCTTTCTTT. It yields the protein CASSPRGEEAFF.